The T cell receptor beta chain under discussion was sequenced for a study of cytomegalovirus exposure and HLA in healthy donors. The overall study: Earlier sequencing of 150 million to 200 million T cells yielded 120 million or so unique TCR beta sequences. Study outcomes and limitations: CMV serostatus was the sole immune exposure information available.

The PCR made use of 60 Vbeta and 13 Jbeta primers. Repertoires were generated with immunoSEQ multiplex PCR, while TCRdb's copy carries only in-frame clones and drops some. This sample carries approximately 160,000 clones, roughly 71% of them seen once, and the ten largest clones take 7% to 9%. On this clone: Its antigen remains unknown.

In germline, CDR1 is SGHVS, CDR2 FQNEAQ. The J segment lost 3 bases and the V segment lost 1 base, leaving 5 bases of the junction unmatched. The CDR3 sequence is 15 residues long. The chain combines TRBV7-8 with TRBJ2-7; TRBD1 aligns across 8 bases. The sample was PBMCs. The sequence came from a male donor in good health and CMV-seropositive. CDR3 DNA: TGTGCCAGCAGCTTAGGAGTAGGACAGGGCTACGAGCAGTACTTC. It is translated as CASSLGVGQGYEQYF.